The 12 T cell receptor beta chains below come from one sample, sequenced in a study of cytomegalovirus exposure and HLA in healthy donors. Primers: 60 Vbeta forward and 13 Jbeta reverse. Only in-frame clones appear in the TCRdb table, and some are missing; sequencing was by immunoSEQ multiplex PCR. The data hold about 160,000 clones, with about three quarters observed a single time. Material for sequencing was PBMCs. The receptor source for this set is a man aged 18 to 29 in good health and CMV-seronegative.

This clone was counted a few times. The rearrangement links TRBV4-3 to TRBJ2-5; 10 bases agree with TRBD1. The CDR3 has 16 residues. CDR1 and CDR2 (germline): LGHNA, YSLEER. V shed 3 bases and J 4 bases; nucleotides not matched to a gene: 8. The CDR3 region is CASSQETGGRGETQYF. CDR3 DNA sequence: TGCGCCAGCAGCCAGGAGACAGGGGGCAGAGGAGAGACCCAGTACTTC.

As regards this clone: The CDR3 carries no conserved terminal phenylalanine or tryptophan, so it likely arises from a read error. Because the CDR3's place on the DNA is in doubt, the DNA is left out and the CDR3 is given as listed by TCRdb. The chain employs TRBV19 and TRBJ2-7; TRBD1, the table's D call, was not compared with the DNA. Germline assignment: CDR1 LNHDA and CDR2 SQIVND (reference sequence). The CDR3 sequence runs 11 residues, both termini included. The CDR3 sequence is CATYPPGQPIA.

The chain has TRBV6-5 and TRBJ1-1; D gene uncertain. The CDR3 extends over 13 amino acids. V lost 4 bases and J lost 6, with 12 bases in between. Germline-derived CDR1 and CDR2 are MNHEY and SVGAGI. For the CDR3, the DNA is TGTGCCAGCAGTTCCACCTGGGCCCCTGAAGCTTTCTTT. Translated: CASSSTWAPEAFF.

The genes are TRBV9 and TRBJ1-2; D perhaps matches TRBD1 (5 bases). The germline V gene has CDR1 SGDLS and CDR2 YYNGEE. The CDR3 is 16 residues long. Trimming pared 4 bases from V and 3 bases from J, leaving 19 bases between. The CDR3 is CASSPGQGMVDYGYTF. DNA for the CDR3: TGTGCCAGCAGCCCCGGGCAGGGAATGGTGGACTATGGCTACACCTTC.

The J gene is TRBJ2-1, the V gene TRBV4-1; 7 nucleotides align to TRBD2. Germline loops: CDR1 MGHRA, CDR2 YSYEKL. The CDR3 has 15 amino acids. Trimming at V came to 4 bases and at J to 8 bases, leaving 11 bases not matched to a gene. The CDR3 loop reads CASSPGGSGGDEQFF. The CDR3 region has the DNA TGCGCCAGCAGCCCCGGGGGATCGGGAGGCGATGAGCAGTTCTTC.

The rearrangement uses TRBV7-9 and TRBJ2-7, with TRBD2 matching over 11 bases. The germline gives CDR1 SEHNR, CDR2 FQNEAQ (reference sequence). This CDR3 has 15 amino acids. Germline trimming cut 3 bases from V and 5 bases from J; bases unmatched to any gene: 6. This chain's CDR3 is CASSFTSGGPHEQYF. CDR3 bases: TGTGCCAGCAGCTTCACTAGCGGGGGACCCCACGAGCAGTACTTC.

The rearrangement joins TRBV7-8 to TRBJ2-7; D might be TRBD2 (5 bases). V shed 1 base and J shed 1 base, with 14 bases lying between them. This CDR3 has 16 residues. Germline V gene lookup returns CDR1 SGHVS and CDR2 FQNEAQ. The CDR3 DNA reads as TGTGCCAGCAGCTTAGTGACGGGAAGACCTTCCTACGAGCAGTACTTC. Protein sequence: CASSLVTGRPSYEQYF.

The chain links TRBV30 to TRBJ2-2; D remains unclear. Between the trimmed V and J ends, which lost 0 bases and 4 bases, there was a span of 12 bases. There are 15 residues in the CDR3. The germline V gene encodes CDR1 GTSNPN and CDR2 SVGIG (reference sequence). CDR3 DNA: TGTGCCTGGAGTGTACCTGTACAGTTCACCGGGGAGCTGTTTTTT. Amino acids: CAWSVPVQFTGELFF.

This clone was seen a handful of times. The chain couples TRBV4-1 to TRBJ2-7; TRBD1 agrees at 7 bases. V lost 0 bases and J lost 2; bases outside the gene matches: 1. This CDR3 has 14 residues. Germline assignment: CDR1 MGHRA and CDR2 YSYEKL. The CDR3 DNA reads TGCGCCAGCAGCCAAGATGGGACAGCCTACGAGCAGTACTTC. Encoded protein: CASSQDGTAYEQYF.

The chain recombines TRBV4-3 with TRBJ2-2; 8 positions agree with TRBD1. Losses at the gene ends were 4 bases for V and 5 bases for J; bases not matched to a gene: 9. The CDR3 is made up of 16 amino acids. In germline, CDR1 is LGHNA, CDR2 YSLEER. CDR3 in amino acids: CASSRRGTGTTGELFF. The CDR3 DNA reads as TGCGCCAGCAGCCGTCGGGGGACAGGAACTACCGGGGAGCTGTTTTTT.

V usage is TRBV2 and J usage is TRBJ1-3, with 8 bases aligning to TRBD1. V lost 5 bases and J lost 8; bases outside the gene matches: 5. The CDR3 has 13 amino acids. CDR1 and CDR2 (germline): SNHLY, FYNNEI. The CDR3: CASSFYRGDTIYF. As DNA, the CDR3 is TGTGCCAGCAGTTTTTACAGGGGGGACACCATATATTTT.

This clone was seen a handful of times. The J gene is TRBJ1-1, the V gene TRBV6-5, with TRBD1 as a possible D gene (5 bases). There are 15 residues in the CDR3. V dropped 2 bases and J dropped 0 bases, with 10 bases sitting between them. Looked up from germline, CDR1 is MNHEY and CDR2 is SVGAGI. CDR3 nucleotides: TGTGCCAGCAGTTACCGGACACTGATGAACACTGAAGCTTTCTTT. It codes for CASSYRTLMNTEAFF.